This T cell receptor beta chain was retrieved from a study of radiotherapy plus CTLA-4 blockade in lung cancer (dated by TCRdb to 2016 to 2019). General notes on the study: Objective responses were observed in around 20% of enrolled patients, and disease control was achieved in approximately 29%.

Points the paper makes about the study in general: TCR clones derived from tumors expanded in peripheral blood after treatment with radiotherapy and ipilimumab. The strongest predictors of response, as reported, were early dynamic changes in blood T cell clones along with a rise in serum interferon-beta after radiation.

The library was made by the immunoSEQ multiplex PCR assay. TCRdb stores this immuneACCESS table with in-frame sequences only. Part of the clones is absent; in the studies checked, under half of the shortfall reflects unresolved V genes, and no reason is known for the rest. The sample table holds about 15,000 clones, of which 72% were seen once. The top ten constitute roughly 50% of the sample. Taken from cysteine to phenylalanine, the CDR3 has 17 residues. Of all the DNA, just the CDR3 is kept, 51 bases in frame from base 1. V drops 0 bases and J drops 6 bases, leaving 15 bases in between. CDR1 is given as MGHRA and CDR2 as YSYEKL, both from the germline V gene. As for this clone: Its antigen is still unknown. Per-nucleotide qualities are absent, and no much larger clonotype sits a single base away.

Focal radiation therapy combined with CTLA-4 blockade (ipilimumab) was tested in patients with chemo-refractory metastatic non-small-cell lung cancer. The chain couples TRBV4-1 to TRBJ1-6; the D gene is unclear. Sequenced here: peripheral blood, sampled from a patient treated with radiotherapy plus ipilimumab. The sequence derives from a human donor with non-small cell lung cancer whose response to radiotherapy plus ipilimumab could not be evaluated. DNA sequence: TGCGCCAGCAGCCAAGATCTCAGGCGCGCAGTTAATTCACCCCTCCACTTT. It codes for CASSQDLRRAVNSPLHF.